This T cell receptor beta chain was found in a study of blood T cell repertoires in COVID-19. The overall study: Some COVID-19 samples were acute and others convalescent; all came from the United States, Italy and Spain.

Profiling relied on immunoSEQ multiplex PCR, and the TCRdb table lists in-frame clones only, not all of them. The sample lists about 120,000 clones; about 87% were seen once. A few counts support this clone. Sequenced sample: peripheral blood. This TCR derives from a woman between 50 and 59 years old with acute or convalescent COVID-19.

CDR3 in DNA: TGTGCCAGCAGCTTAGGGAGTTTGGATGGCTACACCTTC. This encodes CASSLGSLDGYTF. The gene calls are TRBV7-2 and TRBJ1-2; no firm D call. CDR3 length: 13 residues. CDR1 and CDR2 from the germline V gene are SGHTA and FQGNSA. The ends were cut back, 1 base at V and 6 bases at J, with 9 bases in the middle.